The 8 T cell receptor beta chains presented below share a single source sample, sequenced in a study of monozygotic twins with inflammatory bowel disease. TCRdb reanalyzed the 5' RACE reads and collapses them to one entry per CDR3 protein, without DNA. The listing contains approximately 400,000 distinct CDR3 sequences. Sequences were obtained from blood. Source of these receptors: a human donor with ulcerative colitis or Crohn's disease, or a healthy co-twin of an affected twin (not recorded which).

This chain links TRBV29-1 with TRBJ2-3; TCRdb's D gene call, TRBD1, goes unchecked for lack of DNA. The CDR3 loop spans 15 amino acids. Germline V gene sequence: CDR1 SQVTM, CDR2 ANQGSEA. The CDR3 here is CSVGGGQGRTDTQYF.

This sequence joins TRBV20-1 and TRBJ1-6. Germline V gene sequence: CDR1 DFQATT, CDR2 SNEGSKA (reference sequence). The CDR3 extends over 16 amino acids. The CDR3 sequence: CSARDFGRTLDSPLHF.

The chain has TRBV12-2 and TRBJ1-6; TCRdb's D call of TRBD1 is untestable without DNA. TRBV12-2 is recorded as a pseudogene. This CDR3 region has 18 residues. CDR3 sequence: CASRGAKGGPSYNSPLHF.

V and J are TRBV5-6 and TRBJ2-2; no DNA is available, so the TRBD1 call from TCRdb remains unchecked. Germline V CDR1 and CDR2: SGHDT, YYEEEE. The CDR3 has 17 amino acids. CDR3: CASSRPSGAFGTGELFF.

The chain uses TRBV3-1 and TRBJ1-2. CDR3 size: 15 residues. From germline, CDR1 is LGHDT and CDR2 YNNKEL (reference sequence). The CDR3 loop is CASSQEWDKPYGYTF.

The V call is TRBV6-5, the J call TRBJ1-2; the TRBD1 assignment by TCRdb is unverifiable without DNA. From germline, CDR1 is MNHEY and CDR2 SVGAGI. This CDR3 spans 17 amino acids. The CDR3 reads CASSYHSPGQGDGGYTF.

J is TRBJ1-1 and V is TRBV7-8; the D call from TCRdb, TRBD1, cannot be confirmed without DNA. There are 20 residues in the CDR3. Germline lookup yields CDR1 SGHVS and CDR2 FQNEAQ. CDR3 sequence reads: CASSLALPLRMSPSETEAFF.

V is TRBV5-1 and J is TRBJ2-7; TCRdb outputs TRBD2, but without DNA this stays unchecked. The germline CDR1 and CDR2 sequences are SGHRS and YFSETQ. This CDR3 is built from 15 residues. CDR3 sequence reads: CASSLISGTFYEQYF.